The 19 T cell receptor beta chains given below trace back to one sample, sequenced in a study of human T cells and chemical hapten exposure. Time point meaning: patch test 1, 2 weeks after DPC sensitization. Treatment here: therapeutic diphenylcyclopropenone sensitization with weekly scalp DPC. TCRdb independently ran MiXCR on the RACE reads; one entry per CDR3 protein. The data show 300,000 to 400,000 distinct CDR3 sequences, under 8% seen once. The sequencing used whole blood, collected in connection with sensitization to the hapten diphenylcyclopropenone (DPC). The receptors come from a woman aged 18-29 years with alopecia areata. Some clones in this sample may be carry-over from other donors' samples.

This clonotype appeared many times. This chain links TRBV10-3 with TRBJ1-2, with a possible D match to TRBD1 (5 bases). Trimming stripped 3 bases from V and 4 bases from J, with 12 bases between. This CDR3 is built from 14 residues. Germline assignment: CDR1 ENHRY and CDR2 SYGVKD. The CDR3 DNA is TGTGCCATCAGTGAATCATGGGGGAGCTATGGCTACACCTTC. Translating it yields CAISESWGSYGYTF.

This clonotype was seen a handful of times. This chain links TRBV6-1 with TRBJ1-2, with 9 bases matching TRBD1. The germline gives CDR1 MNHNS, CDR2 SASEGT. V gave up 8 bases and J gave up 8 bases; unmatched junction bases: 6. The CDR3 covers 12 residues. CDR3 bases: TGTGCCAGCCTTTGGACAGGGGTCGGCTACACCTTC. Protein product: CASLWTGVGYTF.

Turning to this clonotype: A far larger clone is a single base away, which makes a read error likely. The rearrangement joins TRBV7-6 to TRBJ2-1; 7 bases map to TRBD1. Looked up from germline, CDR1 is SGHVS and CDR2 is FNYEAQ. V lost 5 bases and J lost 5; bases outside the gene matches: 3. This CDR3 region has 13 residues. The CDR3 sequence is CASSPGQNNEQFF. In DNA form, the CDR3 reads TGTGCCAGCAGCCCGGGACAGAACAATGAGCAGTTCTTC.

Only a few counts were recorded for this clonotype. The chain has TRBV14 and TRBJ2-6; 10 nucleotides align to TRBD1. The germline V gene encodes CDR1 SGHDN and CDR2 FVKESK. After removal of 4 bases from V and 2 bases from J, the junction contained 11 bases not matched to a gene. The CDR3 is 19 residues long. DNA of the CDR3: TGTGCCAGCAGCCCTTCTCGGACAGGGGGTGTCACTGGGGCCAACGTCCTGACTTTC. The encoded protein is CASSPSRTGGVTGANVLTF.

This clonotype was found a few times. The CDR3 bases are TGCGCCAGCAGCCAAGAACGTGGGGGTTCGGAGACCCAGTACTTC. It specifies CASSQERGGSETQYF. The gene calls are TRBV4-3 and TRBJ2-5; D is possibly TRBD1 or TRBD2 (5 bases each). CDR3 length equals 15 residues. V was clipped by 0 bases and J by 5 bases, with 13 bases between them. Germline V gene data show CDR1 as LGHNA and CDR2 as YSLEER.

V and J are TRBV6-5 and TRBJ1-1, with D maybe TRBD1 (5 bases). Trimming stripped 3 bases from V and 12 bases from J, with 23 bases between. Germline loops: CDR1 MNHEY, CDR2 SVGAGI. The CDR3 totals 15 residues. In nucleotides, the CDR3 is TGTGCCAGCAGTTATGGGAGGGGCCGGGCCTACAGAACTTTCTTT. Translation: CASSYGRGRAYRTFF.

There are a few counts of this clonotype. The V call is TRBV5-1, the J call TRBJ2-1; D is perhaps TRBD2 (6 bases). The germline CDR1 and CDR2 sequences are SGHRS and YFSETQ. The length of the CDR3 is 14 residues. V lost 1 base, J lost 10 bases, and 15 bases lay in between. Written as DNA, the CDR3 is TGCGCCAGCAGCTTGATGATTAGCGGACCCGAGCAGTTCTTC. Its translation: CASSLMISGPEQFF. Combining the CDR3 with reference TRBV5-1 and TRBJ2-1 gives the whole variable domain KAGVTQTPRYLIKTRGQQVTLSCSPISGHRSVSWYQQTPGQGLQFLFEYFSETQRNKGNFPGRFSGRQFSNSRSEMNVSTLELGDSALYLCASSLMISGPEQFFGPGTRLTVL.

The gene calls are TRBV10-3 and TRBJ2-4; D perhaps matches TRBD1 (5 bases). Per the germline V gene, CDR1 is ENHRY and CDR2 is SYGVKD. The length of the CDR3 is 14 residues. Trimming stripped 3 bases from V and 4 bases from J, with 10 bases between. In DNA form, the CDR3 reads TGTGCCATCAGTGACCATGCAGGGAAAAACATTCAGTACTTC. Translation: CAISDHAGKNIQYF.

This clonotype showed up just a few times. The V call is TRBV19, the J call TRBJ1-6, with a tentative D call TRBD1 (6 bases). V gave up 4 bases and J gave up 4 bases, with 17 bases separating them. From germline, CDR1 is LNHDA and CDR2 SQIVND (reference sequence). The CDR3 covers 17 residues. The CDR3 DNA follows: TGTGCCAGTAGTAAAAAACTGGACAGCCTTTATAATTCACCCCTCCACTTT. Protein sequence: CASSKKLDSLYNSPLHF.

The genes are TRBV27 and TRBJ1-2; 10 bases align to TRBD1. The CDR3 totals 14 residues. CDR1 is MNHEY, CDR2 SMNVEV, per germline (reference sequence). Losses at the gene ends were 5 bases for V and 8 bases for J; bases not matched to a gene: 8. The CDR3 is CASSPVTGGLGYTF. CDR3 DNA sequence: TGTGCCAGCAGTCCTGTGACAGGGGGCTTGGGCTACACCTTC.

In its sample, this clonotype was seen many times. This sequence joins TRBV28 and TRBJ2-3, with TRBD2 identical over 16 bases. Germline V CDR1 and CDR2: MDHEN, SYDVKM. The CDR3 loop spans 20 amino acids. V lost 4 bases to trimming and J lost 0 bases; unmatched junction nucleotides: 10. CDR3 amino acids: CASSSTGTSGGAPSTDTQYF. The CDR3, as DNA: TGTGCCAGCAGTTCGACCGGGACTAGCGGGGGGGCCCCTAGCACAGATACGCAGTATTTT.

The chain links TRBV5-6 to TRBJ1-1; D is uncertain. The V gene lost 7 bases and the J gene lost 4 bases, with 11 bases spanning the gap. The germline CDR1 and CDR2 sequences are SGHDT and YYEEEE. CDR3 size: 12 residues. CDR3 DNA sequence: TGTGCCAGCTATTCTGGAGGCACTGAAGCTTTCTTT. It yields the protein CASYSGGTEAFF.

This clonotype was counted between two and nine times. The J gene is TRBJ2-7, the V gene TRBV7-8; weak D call: TRBD2 (5 bases). V lost 5 bases and J lost 6, with 14 bases in between. The CDR3 totals 13 residues. In germline, CDR1 is SGHVS, CDR2 FQNEAQ. The CDR3 loop is CASSPRGLSEQYF. The CDR3 DNA is TGTGCCAGCAGCCCCCGCGGACTGAGCGAGCAGTACTTC.

This clonotype was found a few times. The chain links TRBV20-1 to TRBJ1-1; the D is unclear. The CDR3 has 14 residues. V was shortened by 0 bases and J by 7 bases, with 15 bases between the two germline ends. Per germline, CDR1 DFQATT and CDR2 SNEGSKA (reference sequence). The CDR3 DNA reads as TGCAGTGCTAGAGATAGGTGGCAGATTAATGAAGCTTTCTTT. This translates into CSARDRWQINEAFF.

The table lists this clonotype with a few counts. The chain links TRBV6-2 or TRBV6-3 to TRBJ2-4, with D perhaps TRBD2 (6 bases). The CDR3 has 13 amino acids. CDR1 and CDR2 from the germline V gene are MNHEY and SVGEGT. V was pared by 5 bases and J by 6 bases, with 11 bases between. The CDR3, as DNA: TGTGCCAGCAGTAAGGGAGGTGGAAACATTCAGTACTTC. Its translation is CASSKGGGNIQYF.

At least ten counts were recorded for this clonotype. The chain has TRBV2 and TRBJ2-1, with a weak D call TRBD1 (6 bases). Trimming pared 6 bases from V and 0 bases from J, leaving 12 bases between. There are 15 residues in the CDR3. CDR1 is SNHLY, CDR2 FYNNEI, per germline. The CDR3 loop is CASRIPGVSYNEQFF. The CDR3 DNA sequence: TGTGCCAGCAGGATACCAGGGGTCTCCTACAATGAGCAGTTCTTC.

This sequence joins TRBV29-1 and TRBJ2-7; TRBD1 matches 10 bases. Trimming removed 4 bases from V and 12 bases from J; junction bases left unmatched: 18. The germline V gene has CDR1 SQVTM and CDR2 ANQGSEA. The CDR3 sequence is 15 residues long. As DNA, the CDR3 is TGCAGCGTTGCTTCCGAGACAGGGGGCGAAGGCCAGGCGTACTTC. Translating gives CSVASETGGEGQAYF.

This clonotype was seen a few times. The chain employs TRBV4-1 and TRBJ1-1; perhaps TRBD1 as D (6 bases). Trimming took 0 bases from V and 3 from J, leaving 11 bases between them. This CDR3 is 15 amino acids long. CDR1 and CDR2 from the germline V gene are MGHRA and YSYEKL. CDR3 residues: CASSQDQGIYTEAFF. DNA of the CDR3: TGCGCCAGCAGCCAAGACCAGGGGATTTACACTGAAGCTTTCTTT.

V and J are TRBV7-3 and TRBJ2-3; 13 bases match TRBD2. The CDR3 loop spans 16 amino acids. Looked up from germline, CDR1 is SGHTA and CDR2 is FQGTGA. V shed 5 bases and J 4 bases; nucleotides not matched to a gene: 6. This CDR3 reads CASSPRLAGGSDTQYF. DNA for the CDR3: TGTGCCAGCAGCCCCCGACTAGCGGGGGGCTCAGATACGCAGTATTTT.